The 2 T cell receptor beta chains reported below all come from one sample, sequenced in a study of CXCR3-negative and CXCR3-positive naive CD8 T cells. With UMI labels, 5' RACE was used to prepare the TRB cDNA libraries. TCRdb re-called the 5' RACE reads; one entry per CDR3 protein, DNA not given. The sample features tens of thousands of distinct CDR3 sequences, with roughly 14% in its top ten. The sequenced material came from memory CD8+ T cells from blood. Receptors originate from a human donor in good health. Some clones in this sample may be carry-over from other donors' samples.

V usage is TRBV28 and J usage is TRBJ2-1. There are 12 residues in the CDR3. Germline V lookup: CDR1 MDHEN, CDR2 SYDVKM. The CDR3 reads CASSTFSNEQFF.

The V and J genes are TRBV20-1 and TRBJ1-1; there is no DNA to check the TCRdb D call of TRBD1. Germline V lookup: CDR1 DFQATT, CDR2 SNEGSKA (reference sequence). The CDR3 loop spans 13 amino acids. CDR3 loop: CSAREGRGTEAFF.